This T cell receptor (beta chain) was sequenced during a study of blood T cell repertoires in COVID-19. For the study at large: The United States, Italy and Spain provided the acute and convalescent COVID-19 samples. Sources were T cells, B-cell-depleted T cells, or PBMCs; the material itself was cDNA or gDNA.

It was during active infection that Seattle patients were enrolled and then longitudinally followed. In the original workflow: Reference gene primers were amplified, and this amplification served to estimate nucleated cell counts. Sequencing used immunoSEQ multiplex PCR; TCRdb keeps in-frame clones, though not all of them. V, J and clone size are those of that table, while D and trimming were read from the DNA. The table shows about 230,000 clones, with almost 85% occurring only once. Germline-derived CDR1 and CDR2 are LGHNA and YSLEER. The CDR3 spans 17 residues. The germline V and J ends were trimmed by 5 bases and 3 bases, with 19 bases remaining between them.

The clonotype was recovered from a man between 45 and 60 years old with COVID-19, enrolled during active disease. The genes are TRBV4-3 and TRBJ1-4, with D unclear. Sequenced material: peripheral blood. CDR3 DNA: TGCGCCAGCAGCAAGGGCGAGAGGGCGCGTCCTAATGAAAAACTGTTTTTT. Translated: CASSKGERARPNEKLFF.